This T cell receptor beta chain was captured in a study of blood T cell repertoires in COVID-19. The wider study: PBMCs, B-cell-depleted T cells, or T cells provided the cDNA or gDNA that made up the material.

Using immunoSEQ multiplex PCR, the repertoire was profiled, and TCRdb retains in-frame clones only, with some absent. The sample carries 71,000 or so clones, approximately 80% recorded once. Per the germline V gene, CDR1 is SGHRS and CDR2 is YFSETQ. This CDR3 spans 16 amino acids. V was pared by 4 bases and J by 4 bases, with 9 bases of the junction left unmatched. This TCR came from a man in his 70s with acute or convalescent COVID-19. The chain recombines TRBV5-1 with TRBJ2-2, with 8 bases lining up with TRBD1. Sequences were obtained from peripheral blood. The CDR3 bases are TGCGCCAGCAGCGGTTCCGGGACAGGTCTCACCGGGGAGCTGTTTTTT. Its protein product is CASSGSGTGLTGELFF.